This T cell receptor (beta chain) stems from a study of T cell responses to AZD1222 COVID-19 vaccine (dated by TCRdb to about 2021). As for the study more broadly: AZD1222 recipients whose second dose came at about 4 weeks and those whose second dose came at about 12 weeks were combined into one group, since spike-specific TCR depth and breadth did not differ between the two schedules. Trial participants were enrolled by age into subgroups of 18-55, 56-69 and 70-plus years, and around 150, 29 and 61 TCR-sequenced participants, respectively, were included in these subgroups. TCR sequencing covered 233 trial participants: around 210 given two doses of AZD1222 and 26 given two doses of MenACWY control vaccine.

The full study reports these points: Vaccine-associated CD4 TCRs spanned the whole spike protein, with dominant responses in regions 160-218 and 743-854. Conclusions about previously exposed vaccinees are limited, since just a handful of AZD1222 recipients were seropositive for SARS-CoV-2 at baseline. Reportedly, close to half of the unique spike-specific TCRs recognized epitopes lying outside the regions that are mutated in the B.1.351 and B.1.1.7 variants. A significant rise in spike-specific TCR breadth and depth was observed after two AZD1222 doses relative to day 0 and relative to MenACWY recipients. Participants were mostly white British, with more females than males. The authors suggested clonal diversity may have been underestimated. In the small 56-69-year group, the increase in depth fell short of significance, most likely because of low power. Because no day 14 peak-response samples were available, the repertoires could be characterized only after the peak T cell response.

Comment on this clone: Its antigen specificity is not known. Per-base quality was not reported, and no clone a single base away is much larger than it.

The CDR3 regions of human TCRbeta chains were subjected to immunosequencing. In the paper's pipeline: TCRs in the repertoires were matched against a reference library of SARS-CoV-2-specific TCRs that had been generated with the MIRA antigen-specificity platform. Breadth was defined as the fraction of unique TCRs that were SARS-CoV-2-associated. Depth was defined as the fraction of total T cells that were SARS-CoV-2-associated. Using the MIRA data, each spike-specific TCR was assigned both to the spike region to which the TCR was reactive and to a CD4 or CD8 class. Log10-transformed breadth and depth values were compared by one-way ANOVA with Sidak's multiple comparisons tests. In TCRdb, the immuneACCESS table is reduced to in-frame sequences with V and J assigned. These tables do not hold every clone; where another copy was compared, an unresolved V gene accounts for under half, and the others remain unexplained. D and trimming were read from the DNA, whereas the V and J calls and clone size are those reported in that table. For this sample there are approximately 140,000 clones; roughly 87% appear just once. The top ten hold around 5% of the sample.

The time point label, as the study defines it: baseline before first vaccination. Samples from vaccinated people were obtained from the UK trials COV001 and COV002, which included a single-blind randomized controlled phase 2/3 trial of AZD1222 (ChAdOx1 nCoV-19) in healthy adults. For TCRbeta chain sequencing, PBMC samples were collected from trial participants at day 0 and at day 28 after the second dose. The sequencing used peripheral blood, collected on day 0 of AZD1222 vaccination. The receptor was derived from an adult in good health.

The nucleotide sequence is given as TGTGCCAGCAGCCCCGGGGTGGCCCGTGGCTACACCTTC. Its coded protein is CASSPGVARGYTF. The V and J segments used are TRBV7-3 and TRBJ1-2; no D gene can be assigned with confidence. Relative to germline, V is 5 bases shorter and J is 7 bases shorter, with 14 bases between their ends. The germline V gene yields SGHTA for CDR1 and FQGTGA for CDR2. From the cysteine up to the phenylalanine, the CDR3 has a length of 13 residues. The entry retains the CDR3 DNA only, 39 bases that are in frame from base 1.